This T cell receptor (beta chain) was sequenced for a study of glioma-infiltrating T cells after dendritic cell vaccination. Sequencing was performed with immunoSEQ multiplex PCR; in TCRdb, only in-frame clones are kept and a portion is missing. The sample carries around 90,000 clones, about 79% recorded once. The CDR3 spans 15 residues. CDR1 is SGHNT and CDR2 is YENEEA in the germline V gene. V lost 5 bases to trimming and J lost 10 bases; unmatched junction nucleotides: 10. Sequencing used blood, obtained before dendritic cell vaccination. The genes are TRBV11-3 and TRBJ2-5, with 13 bases fitting TRBD2. The sequence was collected from a human donor with glioblastoma. CDR3 bases: TGTGCCAGCAGCCAAGGACTAGCGGGGGTTGACCGCCAGTACTTC. Translated: CASSQGLAGVDRQYF.